This TCR beta chain was sequenced during a study of cytomegalovirus exposure and HLA in healthy donors. Background on the study: The use of the same platform for the 100 to 150 validation repertoires and the approximately 730 first-cohort repertoires was reported by a later analysis.

Overall study results and limits: In vitro checks showed that three CMV-associated chains really do target CMV antigens. There were around 160 TCR beta chains listed as cytomegalovirus-associated.

CDR1 is SGHNT and CDR2 is YYREEE in the germline V gene (reference sequence). V lost 0 bases, J lost 6 bases, and 7 bases stayed unmatched. The CDR3 extends over 15 amino acids. Among the 110 or so subjects of the validation cohort, separate from the roughly 670-subject first cohort, were the donors. Generated by immunoSEQ multiplex PCR, the TCRdb table keeps only in-frame clones and is missing some. The table shows some 98,000 clones, with 87% occurring only once. Concerning this clone itself: Its antigen is undetermined.

This chain connects TRBV5-4 to TRBJ2-7; 9 bases fit TRBD2. The source is a man younger than 30 in good health and CMV-seropositive. The specimen was PBMCs. CDR3 sequence (DNA): TGTGCCAGCAGCTTGGTTTCTAGCGGGGCCGGCGAGCAGTACTTC. Protein: CASSLVSSGAGEQYF. Together with reference TRBV5-4 and TRBJ2-7, the CDR3 gives the full variable domain: ETGVTQSPTHLIKTRGQQVTLRCSSQSGHNTVSWYQQALGQGPQFIFQYYREEENGRGNFPPRFSGLQFPNYSSELNVNALELDDSALYLCASSLVSSGAGEQYFGPGTRLTVT.